This is a list of T cell receptor beta chains from one sample in a study of cytotoxic CD8 clonotypes in ibrutinib-treated CLL. Clones were sequenced by immunoSEQ multiplex PCR, and TCRdb holds only the in-frame ones, with some missing. The sample consists of about 300,000 clones, approximately 79% of them appearing once. Specimen: PBMCs, collected at disease progression, from a patient treated with ibrutinib. These receptors were obtained from a human donor with chronic lymphocytic leukemia. CDR3s include the opening cysteine and the closing phenylalanine or tryptophan. Each record gives: J gene, clone size, D gene, V gene, CDR3 protein, CDR3 DNA. A D gene is named only where the DNA matches it firmly. Clone size is given for some rows only: seen once, a few or many times, or a class if the clone is expanded.

>TRBJ2-7|-|-|TRBV5-5
CASSQGAAYEQYF
TGTGCCAGCAGCCAAGGAGCGGCCTACGAGCAGTACTTC
>TRBJ2-1|-|-|TRBV7-8
CASSSLWGGRLTHEQFF
TGTGCCAGCAGCTCCCTCTGGGGGGGGCGCCTCACCCATGAGCAGTTCTTC
>TRBJ1-1|-|-|TRBV5-3
CARSFRGTTEAFF
TGTGCCAGAAGCTTTAGGGGGACCACTGAAGCTTTCTTT
>TRBJ1-1|-|-|TRBV5-6
CASSFGARGDTEAFF
TGTGCCAGCAGCTTCGGCGCCCGGGGAGACACTGAAGCTTTCTTT
>TRBJ2-3|-|-|TRBV2
CASSKIWVTDTQYF
TGTGCCAGCAGCAAGATCTGGGTCACAGATACGCAGTATTTT
>TRBJ2-3|few|-|TRBV9
CASRGPGPSHTDTQYF
TGTGCCAGCAGGGGCCCCGGACCCTCTCACACAGATACGCAGTATTTT
>TRBJ1-1|-|TRBD1|TRBV13
CASSLRSGGYTEAFF
TGTGCCAGCAGCTTACGTTCAGGGGGTTACACTGAAGCTTTCTTT
>TRBJ2-2|few|TRBD1|TRBV7-3
CASSTTGDTGELFF
TGTGCCAGCAGCACTACAGGGGACACCGGGGAGCTGTTTTTT
>TRBJ2-2|-|TRBD1|TRBV25-1
CASSEHRGTGGFGELFF
TGTGCCAGCAGTGAGCACAGAGGGACAGGGGGCTTCGGGGAGCTGTTTTTT
>TRBJ2-7|-|TRBD2|TRBV19
CASSTRGLAGGPYEQYF
TGTGCCAGTAGTACACGGGGACTAGCGGGAGGGCCCTACGAGCAGTACTTC
>TRBJ2-5|-|-|TRBV10-3
CAISVGDQETQYF
TGTGCCATCAGTGTGGGGGATCAAGAGACCCAGTACTTC
>TRBJ2-5|-|-|TRBV19
CASSIRPGYQETQYF
TGTGCCAGTAGTATAAGGCCGGGGTACCAAGAGACCCAGTACTTC
>TRBJ2-2|many|-|TRBV7-9
CASSLGTGELFF
TGTGCCAGCAGCTTAGGCACCGGGGAGCTGTTTTTT
>TRBJ2-2|-|TRBD1|TRBV4-1
CASSPDRGFTGELFF
TGCGCCAGCAGCCCAGACAGGGGGTTCACCGGGGAGCTGTTTTTT
>TRBJ2-3|-|-|TRBV11-2
CASSSVGYTDTQYF
TGTGCCAGCAGCTCAGTGGGATACACAGATACGCAGTATTTT
>TRBJ2-2|once|-|TRBV2
CASRVDANTGELFF
TGTGCCAGCAGAGTAGACGCGAACACCGGGGAGCTGTTTTTT
>TRBJ2-7|few|-|TRBV4-1
CASSQGSRWEQYF
TGCGCCAGCAGCCAAGGTAGCAGGTGGGAGCAGTACTTC
>TRBJ2-7|-|-|TRBV27
CALRGPGARTTYEQYF
TGTGCCTTAAGGGGCCCAGGTGCTCGGACGACCTACGAGCAGTACTTC
>TRBJ2-7|few|-|TRBV2
CASSDSYEQYF
TGTGCCAGCAGTGACAGCTACGAGCAGTACTTC
>TRBJ1-1|few|-|TRBV10-3
CAISESGLSTEAFF
TGTGCCATCAGTGAGTCAGGGTTAAGCACTGAAGCTTTCTTT
>TRBJ2-7|-|-|TRBV7-8
CASSLVAKPYYEQYF
TGTGCCAGCAGCTTAGTGGCGAAACCCTACTACGAGCAGTACTTC
>TRBJ2-7|-|-|TRBV6-1
CASSEGLWARAYEQYF
TGTGCCAGCAGTGAAGGGTTATGGGCCAGGGCATACGAGCAGTACTTC
>TRBJ2-5|-|-|TRBV4-3
CASSQDWNKGETQYF
TGCGCCAGCAGCCAAGATTGGAACAAGGGGGAGACCCAGTACTTC
>TRBJ1-2|-|-|TRBV7-9
CASSLDYFDYGYTF
TGTGCCAGCAGCCTTGACTATTTCGACTATGGCTACACCTTC
>TRBJ2-2|few|TRBD2|TRBV18
CASSPSQRERKTGELFF
TGTGCCAGCTCACCAAGCCAGCGGGAGAGAAAGACCGGGGAGCTGTTTTTT
>TRBJ1-1|few|TRBD1|TRBV6-5
CARPDREGTEAFF
TGTGCCAGGCCGGACAGGGAAGGCACTGAAGCTTTCTTT
>TRBJ2-3|-|-|TRBV13
CASSLVALADTQYF
TGTGCCAGCAGCTTAGTGGCGCTAGCAGATACGCAGTATTTT
>TRBJ1-1|few|-|TRBV4-1
CASSQDPTVGANTEAFF
TGCGCCAGCAGCCAAGATCCGACAGTAGGGGCGAACACTGAAGCTTTCTTT
>TRBJ2-7|-|-|TRBV29-1
CSVGGFPSSYEQYF
TGCAGCGTTGGTGGCTTTCCTAGCTCCTACGAGCAGTACTTC